Listed here are 31 T cell receptor beta chains from one sample, sequenced in a study of early T cells in non-severe SARS-CoV-2 infection. MiXCR, run by TCRdb on the 5' RACE reads, gives a single entry per CDR3 protein. The sample carries roughly 120,000 distinct CDR3 sequences, just under 15% recorded once. Sequencing was performed on whole blood. These receptors were obtained from an adult who was a healthcare worker with PCR-confirmed SARS-CoV-2 infection or an uninfected control (not recorded which).

This clonotype has a handful of counts. The genes are TRBV24-1 and TRBJ2-1; possible D gene TRBD2, 5 bases. V was shortened by 5 bases and J by 8 bases, with 6 bases between the two germline ends. Germline CDR1 KGHDR, CDR2 SFDVKD. CDR3 length: 11 amino acids. In nucleotides, the CDR3 is TGTGCCACCAGTGTGGGAGATGAGCAGTTCTTC. This gives the protein CATSVGDEQFF.

The chain links TRBV30 to TRBJ2-3, with unresolved D. This CDR3 has 13 residues. Germline CDR1 is GTSNPN and CDR2 is SVGIG (reference sequence). V lost 2 bases, J lost 2 bases, and 8 bases lay in between. The CDR3 is CAWSPPATDTQYF. The CDR3 nucleotides read TGTGCCTGGAGTCCACCGGCCACAGATACGCAGTATTTT.

The chain combines TRBV29-1 with TRBJ2-5, with D unresolved. This CDR3 contains 11 residues. V lost 4 bases, J lost 5 bases, and 8 bases lay in between. The germline gives CDR1 SQVTM, CDR2 ANQGSEA. Here the CDR3 reads CSVAVLETQYF. The CDR3 coding sequence is TGCAGCGTTGCCGTCCTGGAGACCCAGTACTTC.

This clonotype was observed a handful of times. The chain combines TRBV5-1 with TRBJ2-3; D not certain. Germline assignment: CDR1 SGHRS and CDR2 YFSETQ. The V gene lost 0 bases and the J gene lost 0 bases, with 14 bases spanning the gap. This CDR3 spans 17 amino acids. The CDR3 is CASSLARTSSSTDTQYF. The CDR3 DNA is TGCGCCAGCAGCTTGGCTAGAACCTCTTCTAGCACAGATACGCAGTATTTT.

The chain has TRBV5-1 and TRBJ1-2; the D gene is possibly TRBD1 (6 bases). Trimming took off 4 bases at V and 2 bases at J, with 9 bases between the two ends. The CDR3 has 13 amino acids. Germline lookup yields CDR1 SGHRS and CDR2 YFSETQ. The CDR3 DNA reads TGCGCCAGCAGCCGGGACAAGAACTATGGCTACACCTTC. Translating gives CASSRDKNYGYTF.

This sequence joins TRBV30 and TRBJ1-2; D uncertain. Germline V gene lookup returns CDR1 GTSNPN and CDR2 SVGIG (reference sequence). The CDR3 has 12 amino acids. V was clipped by 0 bases and J by 5 bases, with 7 bases between them. In nucleotides, the CDR3 is TGTGCCTGGAGTGTAGGGCCTTATGGCTACACCTTC. Protein: CAWSVGPYGYTF. Drawing the rest from reference TRBV30 and TRBJ1-2, the complete variable domain is SQTIHQWPATLVQPVGSPLSLECTVEGTSNPNLYWYRQAAGRGLQLLFYSVGIGQISSEVPQNLSASRPQDRQFILSSKKLLLSDSGFYLCAWSVGPYGYTFGSGTRLTVV.

The chain couples TRBV6-5 to TRBJ1-2; 8 bases agree with TRBD1. Germline V lookup: CDR1 MNHEY, CDR2 SVGAGI. The trim removed 5 bases at V and 4 bases at J, leaving 3 bases unmatched. The length of the CDR3 is 13 residues. The CDR3, as DNA: TGTGCCAGCAGTAAAGGGACAGGCTATGGCTACACCTTC. Its protein product is CASSKGTGYGYTF.

This clonotype was seen a few times. The J gene is TRBJ1-5, the V gene TRBV5-5, with 8 nucleotides matching TRBD1. V dropped 0 bases and J dropped 7; count of bases not matched to a gene: 12. Germline V lookup: CDR1 SGHKS, CDR2 YYEKEE (reference sequence). The length of the CDR3 is 17 residues. The CDR3 DNA is TGTGCCAGCAGCTTGGCCTTAATTGGACAGGGTGGCCAGCCCCAGCATTTT. Translation: CASSLALIGQGGQPQHF. Looking up the rest from reference TRBV5-5 and TRBJ1-5 gives the full variable domain: DAGVTQSPTHLIKTRGQQVTLRCSPISGHKSVSWYQQVLGQGPQFIFQYYEKEERGRGNFPDRFSARQFPNYSSELNVNALLLGDSALYLCASSLALIGQGGQPQHFGDGTRLSIL.

This clonotype has only a few counts. The chain couples TRBV3-1 to TRBJ2-4; D is unclear. Trimming took off 2 bases at V and 3 bases at J, with 14 bases between the two ends. The CDR3 is 16 amino acids. Germline CDR1 LGHDT, CDR2 YNNKEL (reference sequence). The CDR3 spells CASSQKGSFDKNIQYF. CDR3 bases: TGTGCCAGCAGCCAAAAGGGATCCTTTGACAAAAACATTCAGTACTTC.

This rearrangement joins TRBV2 to TRBJ2-3, with D perhaps matching TRBD2 (7 bases). Germline-derived CDR1 and CDR2 are SNHLY and FYNNEI. V was cut by 8 bases and J by 2 bases, with 14 bases left in between. The CDR3 is made up of 14 amino acids. The CDR3 here is CASSGGQNTDTQYF. In DNA form, the CDR3 reads TGTGCCAGCTCCGGGGGGCAAAACACAGATACGCAGTATTTT. Drawing the rest from reference TRBV2 and TRBJ2-3, the complete variable domain is EPEVTQTPSHQVTQMGQEVILRCVPISNHLYFYWYRQILGQKVEFLVSFYNNEISEKSEIFDDQFSVERPDGSNFTLKIRSTKLEDSAMYFCASSGGQNTDTQYFGPGTRLTVL.

This clonotype showed up just a few times. V usage is TRBV5-1 and J usage is TRBJ2-1, with 8 bases aligning to TRBD2. This CDR3 has 15 residues. Germline CDR1 reads SGHRS; CDR2 reads YFSETQ. V lost 6 bases and J lost 2; bases outside the gene matches: 7. CDR3 DNA sequence: TGCGCCAGCACCGATAGCGGGGAAACCTACAATGAGCAGTTCTTC. It is translated as CASTDSGETYNEQFF. Together with reference TRBV5-1 and TRBJ2-1, the CDR3 gives the full variable domain: KAGVTQTPRYLIKTRGQQVTLSCSPISGHRSVSWYQQTPGQGLQFLFEYFSETQRNKGNFPGRFSGRQFSNSRSEMNVSTLELGDSALYLCASTDSGETYNEQFFGPGTRLTVL.

The rearrangement joins TRBV12-3 or TRBV12-4 to TRBJ1-6, with D perhaps matching TRBD1 (5 bases). This CDR3 region has 14 residues. Trimming pared 3 bases from V and 7 bases from J, leaving 10 bases between. In DNA form, the CDR3 reads TGTGCCAGCAGTTTTCAGGGTGGAAATTCACCCCTCCACTTT. Translation gives CASSFQGGNSPLHF.

This clonotype was observed once. This chain links TRBV18 with TRBJ1-6, with 8 bases fitting TRBD1. V was clipped by 3 bases and J by 6 bases; unmatched bases: 7. CDR1 and CDR2 from the germline V gene are KGHSH and LQKENI. The CDR3 runs 16 residues. The CDR3 DNA sequence: TGTGCCAGCTCACCGGGGGTCCAGGGGGCTAATTCACCCCTCCACTTT. It encodes CASSPGVQGANSPLHF.

CDR3 residues: CASSWQMNTEAFF. The CDR3 DNA is TGTGCCAGCAGCTGGCAGATGAACACTGAAGCTTTCTTT. J is TRBJ1-1 and V is TRBV5-6; D unclear. This CDR3 has 13 residues. Per the germline V gene, CDR1 is SGHDT and CDR2 is YYEEEE. Trimming took off 3 bases at V and 0 bases at J, with 6 bases between the two ends.

V gene TRBV30 combines with J gene TRBJ2-7, with D possibly TRBD1 on 5 matching bases. Deletions cut 2 bases from V and 4 bases from J, with 18 bases between. CDR1 and CDR2 (germline): GTSNPN, SVGIG (reference sequence). The CDR3 spans 15 residues. The chain's CDR3 is CAWSKLTAPGYEQYF. The DNA of the CDR3 is TGTGCCTGGAGTAAATTGACAGCTCCCGGGTACGAGCAGTACTTC.

The CDR3 here is CASSQEGHVYNEQFF. In nucleotides, the CDR3 is TGCGCCAGCAGCCAAGAGGGACATGTCTACAATGAGCAGTTCTTC. The chain couples TRBV4-1 to TRBJ2-1, with D maybe TRBD1 (6 bases). The CDR3 has 15 residues. Germline V CDR1 and CDR2: MGHRA, YSYEKL. V lost 0 bases and J 3 bases, leaving 9 bases between the germline ends.

The sample holds many counts of this clonotype. The V gene is TRBV12-3 or TRBV12-4, the J gene TRBJ2-5; TRBD1 agrees at 8 bases. V lost 5 bases, J lost 5 bases, and 10 bases stayed unmatched. CDR3 size: 15 residues. This CDR3 reads CASSLQWDRSETQYF. In DNA, the CDR3 is TGTGCCAGCAGTCTCCAATGGGACAGGTCCGAGACCCAGTACTTC.

The genes are TRBV12-3 or TRBV12-4 and TRBJ1-2, with 11 bases that match TRBD1. CDR3 length: 16 amino acids. Trimming took 3 bases from V and 8 from J; bases not matched to a gene: 11. The CDR3 reads CASSFLVQDRGPGYTF. The CDR3 DNA follows: TGTGCCAGCAGTTTTTTGGTTCAGGACAGGGGGCCCGGCTACACCTTC.

The chain is built from TRBV2 and TRBJ2-7; D not certain. Germline assignment: CDR1 SNHLY and CDR2 FYNNEI. The CDR3 spans 12 residues. V was clipped by 6 bases and J by 1 base, with 7 bases between them. The CDR3 is CASRPGSYEQYF. The CDR3 nucleotides read TGTGCCAGCAGGCCGGGTTCCTACGAGCAGTACTTC.

The chain recombines TRBV20-1 with TRBJ2-5; 9 nucleotides line up with TRBD1. The CDR3 spans 13 residues. Germline assignment: CDR1 DFQATT and CDR2 SNEGSKA (reference sequence). V shed 5 bases, J shed 5 bases, and the junction held 6 bases outside the gene matches. The CDR3 spells CSAYRDRDETQYF. The CDR3 DNA is TGCAGTGCTTACCGGGACAGGGATGAGACCCAGTACTTC.

This clonotype was seen at least ten times. V usage is TRBV7-2 and J usage is TRBJ2-3, with D tentatively TRBD1 (5 bases). CDR1 is SGHTA and CDR2 is FQGNSA in the germline V gene. The length of the CDR3 is 14 residues. The V end was cut by 3 bases, the J end by 0 bases, with 7 bases between. CDR3 coding DNA: TGTGCCAGCAGCTTCCAGGGAAGCACAGATACGCAGTATTTT. It yields the protein CASSFQGSTDTQYF.

This chain joins TRBV6-1 and TRBJ1-2, with D maybe TRBD1 (5 bases). This CDR3 comprises 15 residues. Trimming took off 5 bases at V and 7 bases at J, with 20 bases between the two ends. Germline V gives CDR1 MNHNS, CDR2 SASEGT. CDR3 sequence (DNA): TGTGCCAGCAGTTCTCAGGACGGGGCATATGGTGGCTACACCTTC. Amino acid sequence: CASSSQDGAYGGYTF.

The sample holds many counts of this clonotype. The CDR3 DNA sequence: TGTGCCAGCAGCCCGGGAGACAGGGCTGTAGGCAATCAGCCCCAGCATTTT. It specifies CASSPGDRAVGNQPQHF. This chain uses TRBV4-2 with TRBJ1-5; 7 bases match TRBD1. Germline V gene lookup returns CDR1 LGHNA and CDR2 YNFKEQ. The J segment lost 2 bases and the V segment lost 4 bases, leaving 11 bases of the junction unmatched. CDR3 length: 17 amino acids.

This chain joins TRBV6-6 and TRBJ2-2, with 11 bases fitting TRBD1. CDR1 and CDR2 (germline): MNHNY, SVGAGI (reference sequence). The CDR3 contains 15 residues. Losses at the gene ends were 2 bases for V and 15 bases for J; bases not matched to a gene: 11. The CDR3 loop is CASSYHIRDRGGLFF. Written as DNA, the CDR3 is TGTGCCAGCAGTTACCACATCCGGGACAGGGGGGGGTTGTTTTTT.

The chain recombines TRBV27 with TRBJ2-2; perhaps TRBD2 as D (6 bases). Germline V lookup: CDR1 MNHEY, CDR2 SMNVEV (reference sequence). The CDR3 contains 15 residues. Trimming left V 7 bases short and J 0 bases short, with 12 bases between. The CDR3 loop is CASTHRGTNTGELFF. The CDR3 DNA follows: TGTGCCAGCACCCACCGGGGGACGAACACCGGGGAGCTGTTTTTT.

This clonotype was seen only a few times. The chain has TRBV7-2 and TRBJ2-1; 10 bases fit TRBD2. J gave up 2 bases and V 7 bases, and 5 bases lay outside the gene matches. The CDR3 length is 15 residues. Germline V gives CDR1 SGHTA, CDR2 FQGNSA. Here the CDR3 reads CASMLAGVTYNEQFF. CDR3 in DNA: TGTGCCAGCATGCTAGCGGGGGTCACCTACAATGAGCAGTTCTTC.

This clonotype showed up just a few times. The V and J genes are TRBV5-1 and TRBJ2-3, with D perhaps matching TRBD1 (5 bases). Trimming left V 0 bases short and J 2 bases short, with 16 bases between. The CDR3 contains 17 residues. Germline lookup yields CDR1 SGHRS and CDR2 YFSETQ. The CDR3 sequence: CASSLGGAAPHTDTQYF. The CDR3 nucleotides read TGCGCCAGCAGCTTGGGTGGGGCGGCCCCCCACACAGATACGCAGTATTTT. Based on the CDR3 plus reference TRBV5-1 and TRBJ2-3, the full variable domain is KAGVTQTPRYLIKTRGQQVTLSCSPISGHRSVSWYQQTPGQGLQFLFEYFSETQRNKGNFPGRFSGRQFSNSRSEMNVSTLELGDSALYLCASSLGGAAPHTDTQYFGPGTRLTVL.

This clonotype was found many times. This chain uses TRBV5-4 with TRBJ1-1; D uncertain. The CDR3 spans 13 residues. Germline values: CDR1 SGHNT, CDR2 YYREEE (reference sequence). Trimming took off 2 bases at V and 2 bases at J, with 7 bases between the two ends. DNA of the CDR3: TGTGCCAGCAGCTTTCCGGACAACACTGAAGCTTTCTTT. Translation: CASSFPDNTEAFF.

This chain links TRBV11-1 with TRBJ2-1, with 10 bases identical to TRBD2. V trimming: 3 bases; J trimming: 8 bases; junction bases outside the gene matches: 10. Per the germline V gene, CDR1 is SGHAT and CDR2 is FQDESV (reference sequence). The CDR3 has 16 amino acids. The CDR3 protein is CASSFPGSGGAHEQFF. The CDR3, as DNA: TGTGCCAGCAGCTTCCCTGGGAGCGGGGGGGCCCATGAGCAGTTCTTC.

This clonotype was counted ten times or more. The V gene is TRBV29-1, the J gene TRBJ1-4; D ambiguous. V lost 4 bases, J lost 4 bases, and 4 bases lay in between. The germline CDR1 and CDR2 sequences are SQVTM and ANQGSEA. The CDR3 runs 11 residues. CDR3 nucleotides: TGCAGCGTTGGGGTTAATGAAAAACTGTTTTTT. Protein product: CSVGVNEKLFF.

This clonotype was counted between two and nine times. The CDR3 DNA reads TGCGCCAGCAGTGAGTTGTCCTCCGATGAGACCCAGTACTTC. Its protein product is CASSELSSDETQYF. This chain links TRBV10-1 with TRBJ2-5; D gene ambiguous. Trimming took 1 base from V and 5 from J, leaving 11 bases between them. Looked up from germline, CDR1 is WNHNN and CDR2 is SYGVQD (reference sequence). This CDR3 has 14 amino acids.